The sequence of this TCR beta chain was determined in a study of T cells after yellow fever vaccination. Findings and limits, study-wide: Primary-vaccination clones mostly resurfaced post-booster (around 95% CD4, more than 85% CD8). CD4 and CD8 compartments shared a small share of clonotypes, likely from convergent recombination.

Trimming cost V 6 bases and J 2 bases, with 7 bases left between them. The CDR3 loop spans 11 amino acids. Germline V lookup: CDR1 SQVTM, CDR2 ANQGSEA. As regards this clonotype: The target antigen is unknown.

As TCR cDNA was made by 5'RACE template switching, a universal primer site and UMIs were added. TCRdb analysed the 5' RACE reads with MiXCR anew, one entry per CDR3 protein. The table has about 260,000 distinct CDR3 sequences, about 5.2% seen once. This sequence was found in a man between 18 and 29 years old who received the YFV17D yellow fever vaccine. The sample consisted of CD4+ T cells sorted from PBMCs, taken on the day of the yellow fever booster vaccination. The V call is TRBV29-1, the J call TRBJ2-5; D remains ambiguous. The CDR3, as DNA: TGCAGCGTAGCACCACAAGAGACCCAGTACTTC. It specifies CSVAPQETQYF.